Presented here are 32 T cell receptor beta chains from one specimen sequenced in a study of CD8 T cells in ankylosing spondylitis. Each CDR3 protein gets one entry after TCRdb re-called the 5' RACE reads with MiXCR. The sample contains about 160,000 distinct CDR3 sequences, 9.8% of which appear only once. Sequencing was done on a sample of blood, either unsorted or a sorted T cell fraction (not recorded which). Source of these receptors: a female donor with ankylosing spondylitis or in good health (not recorded which).

This chain links TRBV14 with TRBJ2-7; perhaps D is TRBD1 or TRBD2 (5 bases each). This CDR3 comprises 16 residues. Trimming stripped 0 bases from V and 6 bases from J, with 18 bases between. Germline V gives CDR1 SGHDN, CDR2 FVKESK. DNA for the CDR3: TGTGCCAGCAGCCAAGATCGGGGACGCGGCTCGGGCGAGCAGTACTTC. Its translation: CASSQDRGRGSGEQYF.

The chain joins TRBV15 to TRBJ2-5, with D possibly being TRBD2 (6 bases). Trimming took 0 bases from V and 3 from J, leaving 17 bases between them. The CDR3 spans 17 residues. Looked up from germline, CDR1 is LNHNV and CDR2 is YYDKDF (reference sequence). The CDR3 sequence is CATSRDRGGQAEETQYF. The DNA of the CDR3 is TGTGCCACCAGCAGAGATAGAGGAGGGCAGGCAGAAGAGACCCAGTACTTC.

This clonotype showed up many times. J is TRBJ2-1 and V is TRBV7-9; D not certain. Germline assignment: CDR1 SEHNR and CDR2 FQNEAQ (reference sequence). The CDR3 length is 13 residues. V lost 2 bases to trimming and J lost 6 bases, with 8 bases between them. CDR3 region: CASSLMLGNEQFF. In nucleotides, the CDR3 is TGTGCCAGCAGCTTAATGCTAGGCAATGAGCAGTTCTTC.

The rearrangement links TRBV2 to TRBJ1-2; D unclear. V gave up 8 bases and J gave up 6 bases, with 4 bases separating them. CDR3 size: 9 residues. CDR1 and CDR2 (germline): SNHLY, FYNNEI. DNA for the CDR3: TGTGCCAGCGATGATGGCTACACCTTC. Protein sequence: CASDDGYTF.

This clonotype was seen more than once but under ten times. The CDR3 here is CASSIQGSSNEQFF. CDR3 sequence (DNA): TGTGCCAGTAGTATACAGGGCAGTTCCAATGAGCAGTTCTTC. The rearrangement joins TRBV19 to TRBJ2-1; perhaps TRBD1 as D (5 bases). CDR1 is LNHDA and CDR2 is SQIVND in the germline V gene (reference sequence). Trimming removed 2 bases from V and 6 bases from J, with 11 bases in between. The CDR3 has 14 amino acids.

This chain joins TRBV5-4 and TRBJ2-7; D possibly corresponds to TRBD1 (5 bases). The CDR3 covers 14 residues. Trimming took 4 bases from V and 2 from J, leaving 13 bases between them. The V gene's germline CDR1 is SGHNT and CDR2 YYREEE (reference sequence). The CDR3 sequence: CASSPLPGPYEQYF. Written as DNA, the CDR3 is TGTGCCAGCAGCCCCCTCCCAGGGCCCTACGAGCAGTACTTC.

This clonotype was detected ten times or more. The V call is TRBV12-3 or TRBV12-4, the J call TRBJ1-1; 7 nucleotides align to TRBD1. Trimming took 4 bases from V and 5 from J; bases not matched to a gene: 7. This CDR3 has 14 amino acids. The CDR3 nucleotides are TGTGCCAGCAGTTCCGATACAGGGGAAACTGAAGCTTTCTTT. Encoded protein: CASSSDTGETEAFF.

V gene TRBV20-1 combines with J gene TRBJ2-7; unclear D gene. The germline CDR1 and CDR2 sequences are DFQATT and SNEGSKA (reference sequence). The CDR3 has 11 residues. Trimming shortened V by 3 bases and J by 2 bases, and 5 bases separated the two germline ends. DNA for the CDR3: TGCAGTGCTAGCGGTACCTACGAGCAGTACTTC. Its translation is CSASGTYEQYF.

This clonotype occurred a few times. The chain recombines TRBV9 with TRBJ2-7; possibly TRBD1 for D (6 bases). V was clipped by 4 bases and J by 2 bases, with 16 bases between them. CDR1 and CDR2 from the germline V gene are SGDLS and YYNGEE. The length of the CDR3 is 15 residues. The CDR3: CASSPGLTGAYEQYF. In DNA form, the CDR3 reads TGTGCCAGCAGCCCCGGCCTGACAGGAGCCTACGAGCAGTACTTC. Full variable domain (rest looked up from reference TRBV9 and TRBJ2-7): DSGVTQTPKHLITATGQRVTLRCSPRSGDLSVYWYQQSLDQGLQFLIQYYNGEERAKGNILERFSAQQFPDLHSELNLSSLELGDSALYFCASSPGLTGAYEQYFGPGTRLTVT.

This clonotype was found many times. The chain recombines TRBV27 with TRBJ2-3, with 10 bases that match TRBD2. Unmatched junction bases numbered 8, after V lost 0 bases and J lost 5 bases. The CDR3 has 17 residues. Germline-derived CDR1 and CDR2 are MNHEY and SMNVEV (reference sequence). This CDR3 is CASSLSFPSGSGDTQYF. The CDR3 DNA reads TGTGCCAGCAGTTTATCGTTCCCTAGCGGGAGCGGAGATACGCAGTATTTT.

This chain links TRBV14 with TRBJ2-1, with 9 bases matching TRBD2. The CDR3 totals 18 residues. Germline loops: CDR1 SGHDN, CDR2 FVKESK. The V gene end was trimmed by 0 bases and the J gene end by 6 bases; junction bases not matched to a gene: 12. The CDR3 DNA is TGTGCCAGCAGCCAAGAGGCTAGCGGGATTTTCTTGGGCAATGAGCAGTTCTTC. Its translation: CASSQEASGIFLGNEQFF.

This chain links TRBV14 with TRBJ2-7; 8 bases fit TRBD2. Looked up from germline, CDR1 is SGHDN and CDR2 is FVKESK. The CDR3 totals 16 residues. Trimming removed 4 bases from V and 2 bases from J; junction bases left unmatched: 10. For the CDR3, the DNA is TGTGCCAGCAGCCGCACGATAGCGGGATCCCCCTACGAGCAGTACTTC. This translates into CASSRTIAGSPYEQYF.

As DNA, the CDR3 is TGTGCCAGCAGTAAATACTATAGCAATCAGCCCCAGCATTTT. It yields the protein CASSKYYSNQPQHF. This chain joins TRBV6-2 or TRBV6-3 and TRBJ1-5; D not certain. The CDR3 has 14 residues. V shed 5 bases and J shed 0 bases, with 8 bases lying between them. Germline assignment: CDR1 MNHEY and CDR2 SVGEGT.

A few counts support this clonotype. This sequence joins TRBV6-1 and TRBJ1-1; no clear D gene. This CDR3 has 14 residues. V was cut by 2 bases and J by 0 bases, with 7 bases left in between. The germline CDR1 and CDR2 sequences are MNHNS and SASEGT. The CDR3 is CASSELAVNTEAFF. The DNA of the CDR3 is TGTGCCAGCAGTGAATTGGCAGTGAACACTGAAGCTTTCTTT.

This clonotype was observed a few times. The genes are TRBV30 and TRBJ1-4; D is undetermined. Per the germline V gene, CDR1 is GTSNPN and CDR2 is SVGIG (reference sequence). The CDR3 is made up of 16 amino acids. Trimming shortened V by 0 bases and J by 7 bases, and 18 bases separated the two germline ends. CDR3 residues: CAWSVLQVEESEKLFF. The CDR3 region has the DNA TGTGCCTGGAGTGTACTGCAGGTAGAAGAGAGTGAAAAACTGTTTTTT. The entire variable domain, with the rest obtained from reference TRBV30 and TRBJ1-4, is as follows: SQTIHQWPATLVQPVGSPLSLECTVEGTSNPNLYWYRQAAGRGLQLLFYSVGIGQISSEVPQNLSASRPQDRQFILSSKKLLLSDSGFYLCAWSVLQVEESEKLFFGSGTQLSVL.

This clonotype was seen more than once but under ten times. V usage is TRBV20-1 and J usage is TRBJ1-2, with 9 bases identical to TRBD1. The germline CDR1 and CDR2 sequences are DFQATT and SNEGSKA (reference sequence). V gave up 6 bases and J gave up 3 bases; unmatched junction bases: 14. This CDR3 has 16 residues. The CDR3 nucleotides are TGCAGTGCGTCACCGGGACAGGGACTGGGTTACTATGGCTACACCTTC. It codes for CSASPGQGLGYYGYTF.

This clonotype was recorded many times. The chain combines TRBV5-1 with TRBJ2-1; TRBD2 matches at 11 bases. The germline CDR1 and CDR2 sequences are SGHRS and YFSETQ. V was pared by 10 bases and J by 5 bases, with 5 bases of the junction left unmatched. The CDR3 has 13 residues. This CDR3 reads CAARLAGHNEQFF. In DNA form, the CDR3 reads TGCGCCGCCCGACTAGCGGGACACAATGAGCAGTTCTTC.

The rearrangement uses TRBV4-3 and TRBJ2-1; 10 bases map to TRBD1. The CDR3 runs to 13 residues. The J segment lost 7 bases and the V segment lost 8 bases, leaving 5 bases of the junction unmatched. Germline V CDR1 and CDR2: LGHNA, YSLEER. The CDR3 DNA is TGCGCCAGCTCTCGACAGGGGGCAAATGAGCAGTTCTTC. It yields the protein CASSRQGANEQFF.

The chain joins TRBV7-9 to TRBJ1-5; no reliable D call. Germline assignment: CDR1 SEHNR and CDR2 FQNEAQ (reference sequence). The CDR3 contains 14 residues. V lost 5 bases to trimming and J lost 1 base, with 9 bases between them. This CDR3 reads CASSTEESNQPQHF. The CDR3 DNA reads TGTGCCAGCAGCACCGAGGAGAGCAATCAGCCCCAGCATTTT.

Ten or more counts support this clonotype. The chain combines TRBV4-3 with TRBJ1-2, with a weak D call TRBD1 (5 bases). From germline, CDR1 is LGHNA and CDR2 YSLEER. Trimming removed 3 bases from V and 4 bases from J, with 15 bases in between. The CDR3 is made up of 15 amino acids. The CDR3 nucleotides are TGCGCCAGCAGCCATCCTGGGCAGGGAACCTATGGCTACACCTTC. Its protein is CASSHPGQGTYGYTF.

In its sample, this clonotype was seen many times. The chain is built from TRBV19 and TRBJ1-1; D remains ambiguous. V shed 5 bases and J shed 9 bases, with 13 bases lying between them. The length of the CDR3 is 12 residues. Germline lookup yields CDR1 LNHDA and CDR2 SQIVND (reference sequence). In DNA form, the CDR3 reads TGTGCCAGTAGTCCCGGACCAAGTAAAGCTTTCTTT. Its translation is CASSPGPSKAFF. Together with reference TRBV19 and TRBJ1-1, the CDR3 gives the full variable domain: DGGITQSPKYLFRKEGQNVTLSCEQNLNHDAMYWYRQDPGQGLRLIYYSQIVNDFQKGDIAEGYSVSREKKESFPLTVTSAQKNPTAFYLCASSPGPSKAFFGQGTRLTVV.

V gene TRBV11-2 combines with J gene TRBJ2-1; D is possibly TRBD1 (5 bases). Germline assignment: CDR1 SGHAT and CDR2 FQNNGV. The CDR3 is 15 residues long. Trimming pared 1 base from V and 3 bases from J, leaving 10 bases between. The CDR3 spells CASSLGGAVYNEQFF. CDR3 in DNA: TGTGCCAGCAGCTTAGGTGGGGCAGTCTACAATGAGCAGTTCTTC.

This clonotype appeared a few times. The chain combines TRBV7-9 with TRBJ2-1; D is unresolved. The CDR3 covers 11 residues. Germline V gene sequence: CDR1 SEHNR, CDR2 FQNEAQ (reference sequence). V was trimmed by 1 base and J by 15 bases, leaving 10 bases between them. The CDR3 nucleotides read TGTGCCAGCAGCTTAGTAGCAGATAGGTTCTTC. Translated: CASSLVADRFF.

In nucleotides, the CDR3 is TGTGCCAGCAGCCCCGCGACTAGCGGGAGCCACGAGCAGTACTTC. Its translation is CASSPATSGSHEQYF. J is TRBJ2-7 and V is TRBV7-6; 12 nucleotides match TRBD2. V trimming: 5 bases; J trimming: 5 bases; junction bases outside the gene matches: 7. This CDR3 contains 15 residues. Germline CDR1 SGHVS, CDR2 FNYEAQ.

The table lists this clonotype with a few counts. CDR3 DNA sequence: TGTGCCAGCAGCGCGCGGCGGGACAGATCCGAGACCCAGTACTTC. Translation: CASSARRDRSETQYF. The chain uses TRBV9 and TRBJ2-5; D is perhaps TRBD1 (7 bases). Trimming cost V 3 bases and J 5 bases, with 17 bases left between them. Germline V gene lookup returns CDR1 SGDLS and CDR2 YYNGEE. This CDR3 contains 15 residues.

This clonotype has a count of ten or more. The chain has TRBV12-3 or TRBV12-4 and TRBJ2-1, with D uncertain. The CDR3 runs to 13 residues. V gave up 5 bases and J gave up 1 base, with 6 bases separating them. CDR3 in amino acids: CASSEASYNEQFF. In nucleotides, the CDR3 is TGTGCCAGCAGTGAGGCATCCTACAATGAGCAGTTCTTC.

The sample holds a few counts of this clonotype. V usage is TRBV7-2 and J usage is TRBJ2-3; no definite D call. Trimming stripped 8 bases from V and 2 bases from J, with 17 bases between. The CDR3 is 15 amino acids. The germline V gene has CDR1 SGHTA and CDR2 FQGNSA. The CDR3 nucleotides read TGTGCCAGCGAGCCCGTTTGGCGGCCCACAGATACGCAGTATTTT. This sequence encodes CASEPVWRPTDTQYF. Complete variable domain (other parts from reference TRBV7-2 and TRBJ2-3): GAGVSQSPSNKVTEKGKDVELRCDPISGHTALYWYRQSLGQGLEFLIYFQGNSAPDKSGLPSDRFSAERTGGSVSTLTIQRTQQEDSAVYLCASEPVWRPTDTQYFGPGTRLTVL.

The rearrangement links TRBV7-9 to TRBJ1-2; TRBD1 might be the D (5 bases). The germline gives CDR1 SEHNR, CDR2 FQNEAQ (reference sequence). Between the trimmed V and J ends, which lost 4 bases and 2 bases, there was a span of 14 bases. The CDR3 loop spans 15 amino acids. Here the CDR3 reads CASSSEGPLNYGYTF. CDR3 in DNA: TGTGCCAGCAGCTCGGAGGGACCTTTAAACTATGGCTACACCTTC.

This clonotype was found a few times. V gene TRBV18 combines with J gene TRBJ2-4; the D gene could be TRBD1 or TRBD2 (5 bases each). Trimming pared 3 bases from V and 0 bases from J, leaving 12 bases between. Germline values: CDR1 KGHSH, CDR2 LQKENI. The CDR3 sequence is 16 residues long. CDR3 sequence (DNA): TGTGCCAGCTCACCTGGGGCTGGGGGAGCCAAAAACATTCAGTACTTC. Translated, it gives CASSPGAGGAKNIQYF.

This clonotype came up many times. V usage is TRBV24-1 and J usage is TRBJ1-1, with a weak D call TRBD1 (5 bases). Germline V lookup: CDR1 KGHDR, CDR2 SFDVKD. This CDR3 spans 12 amino acids. With 7 bases removed from V and 2 bases from J, the gap between germline ends came to 7 bases. DNA for the CDR3: TGTGCCACCAGCGGGGGAAACACTGAAGCTTTCTTT. This encodes CATSGGNTEAFF.

This clonotype was recorded a few times. The chain uses TRBV11-1 and TRBJ2-5; TRBD1 matches at 7 bases. From germline, CDR1 is SGHAT and CDR2 FQDESV (reference sequence). Germline trimming cut 4 bases from V and 5 bases from J; bases unmatched to any gene: 22. This CDR3 region has 19 residues. The CDR3 is CASSSDQGVSRRSWETQYF. For the CDR3, the DNA is TGTGCCAGCAGCTCCGACCAGGGGGTCTCCAGAAGGAGTTGGGAGACCCAGTACTTC.

This chain uses TRBV7-2 with TRBJ2-1, with 9 positions matching TRBD1. Germline CDR1 is SGHTA and CDR2 is FQGNSA. The CDR3 totals 14 residues. V lost 8 bases and J lost 5; bases outside the gene matches: 7. This CDR3 is CASGGTGLNNEQFF. The DNA for the CDR3 is TGTGCCAGCGGGGGGACAGGGCTAAACAATGAGCAGTTCTTC.